Sequencing of this TCR beta chain was carried out in a study of shared clonotypes between healthy human individuals (dated by TCRdb to the early 2020s). In the study overall: The cohort comprised a couple of women and a few men aged 18 to 49 years. For each donor, CD4 naive and CD4 memory were each given three plates, CD8 naive was given two plates, and CD8 memory was given one plate. The study deeply sequenced blood TCR repertoires of five healthy adults to estimate repertoire size and the extent of clonotype sharing between individuals. To increase sequencing depth and limit assay-specific biases, different laboratories used diverse techniques to prepare libraries and sequence TCR repertoires. Leukapheresis yielded between about 0.85 and 9 billion PBMCs per donor. Study-wide conclusions, independent of this receptor: Sharing across a few donors was observed for around 5% of naive CD4, over 3% of naive CD8, 2% to 2.5% of memory CD4, and less than 0.45% of memory CD8 clonotypes. Compared with non-shared clonotypes, clonotypes shared by all four sorted-subset donors had higher generation probabilities. Rarefaction of sorted-subset datasets indicated incomplete sequencing despite the large sequencing depth. Pairwise subsampling led to the expectation that sequencing depth would affect the degree of clonotype sharing among donors. The small number of donors limited the genetic and exposure-history diversity represented. Only blood was sampled, and tissue TCR repertoires likely differ from those in blood. Naive subsets generally had larger estimated clonotype richness than memory subsets.

TCR CDR3 regions were amplified from genomic DNA by multiplex PCR using the deep immunoSEQ assay. For each cell subset, the extracted genomic DNA was distributed evenly across all wells of several immunoSEQ 96-well plates, and each plate served as one replicate. For sorted subsets, each replicate PCR was loaded with 200 ng genomic DNA, equivalent to 30,000 or so T cell genomes. Purified libraries were quantified with a Qubit 3.0 fluorometer, sized on a Bioanalyzer 2100, and re-quantified with the KAPA Library Quantification kit. Every immunoSEQ 96-well plate was sequenced on a dedicated single-read 150-cycle Illumina NextSeq 550 flow cell. Turning to the authors' computational methods: The immunoSEQ output contained only junctional sequences without quality scores, so filtering could not match that applied to full-length reads. To assign V/J genes and CDR3, sequences were annotated using PyIR, a Python wrapper for IgBLAST v1.9, with IMGT germline references. Any read was removed if the V/J assignment was weak (E-value above 1e-6), the CDR3 was missing, or the read contained stop codons, out-of-frame junctions, or ambiguous translated residues. V3J clonotypes were defined as sequences sharing an identical inferred V gene, J gene, and CDR3 amino acid sequence. Percentage overlap between repertoires was calculated by dividing the number of shared unique clonotypes by the size of the smaller repertoire. RTK rarefaction, the Chao1 estimator, and Recon v2.1 estimates of unobserved clonotypes were used to assess repertoire richness. OLGA was used to compute generation probabilities for all TCRbeta clonotypes that the gDNA method yielded from four donors. TCRdb re-hosts the immuneACCESS table, in-frame sequences only. Its copies lack some clones; in the studies checked, an unresolved V gene accounts for under half of them, and the cause for the rest is not known. The V and J calls and clone size were taken over from that table, and D and trimming were inferred from the DNA. A total of hundreds of thousands of clones appear in this sample, less than 85% of them only once. Of the sample, roughly 1.7% is held by the ten largest clones.

V is pruned by 7 bases and J by 0 bases, leaving 7 bases of the junction without a gene match. The CDR3 numbers 15 residues from cysteine through phenylalanine. Just the 45-base CDR3 DNA is kept, in frame starting at base 1. The germline V gene yields SGHRS for CDR1 and YFSETQ for CDR2. Of note for this clone: There is no known antigen for this receptor. One base away there is no much larger clone; base qualities are not given.

The donors were healthy, HIV-negative adults with no recently reported acute infections or vaccinations. All donors were Caucasian adults living in Nashville, Tennessee, USA. Magnetic negative selection was used to enrich CD4+ T cells, after which naive cells were positively selected on CD45RA and the negative fraction became the memory subset. Blood was obtained by leukapheresis, after which PBMCs were separated by Ficoll-Histopaque density gradient centrifugation and cryopreserved in liquid nitrogen vapor phase. Analytical flow cytometry was used to check the purity and quantity of each magnetically sorted T cell population. Genomic DNA was isolated from every sorted fraction and measured by UV absorbance on a Nanodrop 2000c.

The source is a woman in her twenties or thirties in good health. Sequenced input: memory CD4+ T cells sorted from blood. Taken with the paper, the label for cell subset or site translates to: CD45RA-negative fraction. The chain is encoded by TRBV5-1 joined to TRBJ2-7; TRBD1 agrees with 10 junctional bases. CDR3 reads: CASGKGQGPSYEQYF. The DNA reads as follows: TGCGCCAGCGGCAAGGGACAGGGGCCCTCCTACGAGCAGTACTTC.